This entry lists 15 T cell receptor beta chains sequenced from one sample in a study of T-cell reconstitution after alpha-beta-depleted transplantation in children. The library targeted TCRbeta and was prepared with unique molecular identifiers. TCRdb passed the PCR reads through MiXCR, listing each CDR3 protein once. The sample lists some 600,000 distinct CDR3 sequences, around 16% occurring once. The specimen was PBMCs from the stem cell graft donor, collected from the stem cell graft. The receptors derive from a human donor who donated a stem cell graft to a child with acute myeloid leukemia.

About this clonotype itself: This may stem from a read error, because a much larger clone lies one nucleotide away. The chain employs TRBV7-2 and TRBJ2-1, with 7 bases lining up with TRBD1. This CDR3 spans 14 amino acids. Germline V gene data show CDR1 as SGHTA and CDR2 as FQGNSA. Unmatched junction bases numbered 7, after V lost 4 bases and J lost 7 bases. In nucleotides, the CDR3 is TGTGCCAGCAGCTCGAGAATGACAGGGAATGAGCAGTTCTTC. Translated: CASSSRMTGNEQFF. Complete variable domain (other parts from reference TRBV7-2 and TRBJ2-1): GAGVSQSPSNKVTEKGKDVELRCDPISGHTALYWYRQSLGQGLEFLIYFQGNSAPDKSGLPSDRFSAERTGGSVSTLTIQRTQQEDSAVYLCASSSRMTGNEQFFGPGTRLTVL.

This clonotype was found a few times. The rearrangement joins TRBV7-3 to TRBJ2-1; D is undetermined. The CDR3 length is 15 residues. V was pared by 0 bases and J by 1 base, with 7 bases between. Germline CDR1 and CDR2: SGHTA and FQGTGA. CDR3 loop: CASSLTPGSYNEQFF. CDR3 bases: TGTGCCAGCAGCTTAACGCCCGGTTCCTACAATGAGCAGTTCTTC.

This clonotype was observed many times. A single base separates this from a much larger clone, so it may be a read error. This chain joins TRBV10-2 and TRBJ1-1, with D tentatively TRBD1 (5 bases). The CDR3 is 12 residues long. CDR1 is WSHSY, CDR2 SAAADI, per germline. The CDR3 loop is CVSTQGNTEAFF. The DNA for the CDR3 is TGCGTCAGTACTCAGGGAAACACTGAAGCTTTCTTT.

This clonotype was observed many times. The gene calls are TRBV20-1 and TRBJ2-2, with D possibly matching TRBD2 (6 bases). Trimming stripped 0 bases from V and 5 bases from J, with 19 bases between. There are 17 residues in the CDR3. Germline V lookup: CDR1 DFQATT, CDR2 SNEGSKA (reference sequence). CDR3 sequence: CSARDGGGNIVTGELFF. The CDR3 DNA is TGCAGTGCTAGAGATGGGGGAGGAAACATCGTAACCGGGGAGCTGTTTTTT.

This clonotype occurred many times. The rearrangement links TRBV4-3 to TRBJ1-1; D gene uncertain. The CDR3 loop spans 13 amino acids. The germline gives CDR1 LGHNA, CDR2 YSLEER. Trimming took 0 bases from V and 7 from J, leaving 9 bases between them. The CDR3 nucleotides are TGCGCCAGCAGCCAAGATCGGGGAGGTGAAGCTTTCTTT. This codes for CASSQDRGGEAFF.

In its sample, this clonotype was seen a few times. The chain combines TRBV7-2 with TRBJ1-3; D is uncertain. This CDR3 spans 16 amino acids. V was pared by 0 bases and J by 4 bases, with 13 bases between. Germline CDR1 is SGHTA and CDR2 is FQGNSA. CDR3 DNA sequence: TGTGCCAGCAGCTTAGCGCTTGGGGTTACGGGAAACACCATATATTTT. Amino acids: CASSLALGVTGNTIYF.

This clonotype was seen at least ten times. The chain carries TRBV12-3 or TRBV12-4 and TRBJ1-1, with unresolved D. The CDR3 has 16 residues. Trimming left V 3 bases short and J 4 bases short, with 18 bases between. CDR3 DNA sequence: TGTGCCAGCAGTTTGGGCTACCCTCACTCGAGCACTGAAGCTTTCTTT. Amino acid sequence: CASSLGYPHSSTEAFF.

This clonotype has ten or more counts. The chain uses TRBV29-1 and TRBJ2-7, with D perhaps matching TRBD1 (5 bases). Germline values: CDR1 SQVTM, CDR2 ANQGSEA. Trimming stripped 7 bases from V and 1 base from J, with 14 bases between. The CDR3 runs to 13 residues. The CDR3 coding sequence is TGCAGCGCCCAGGGTATCGGATCCTACGAGCAGTACTTC. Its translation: CSAQGIGSYEQYF.

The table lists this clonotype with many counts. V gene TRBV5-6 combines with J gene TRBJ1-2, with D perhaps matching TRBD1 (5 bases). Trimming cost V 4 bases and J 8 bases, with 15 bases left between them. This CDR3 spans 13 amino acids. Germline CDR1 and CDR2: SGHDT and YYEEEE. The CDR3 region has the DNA TGTGCCAGCAGCGCCAAGGCAGGGTTCGGCTACACCTTC. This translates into CASSAKAGFGYTF.

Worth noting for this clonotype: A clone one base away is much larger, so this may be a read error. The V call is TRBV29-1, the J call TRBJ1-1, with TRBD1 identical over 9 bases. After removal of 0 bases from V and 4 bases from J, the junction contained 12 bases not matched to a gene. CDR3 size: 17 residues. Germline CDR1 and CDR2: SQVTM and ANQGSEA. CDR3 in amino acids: CSVEDPRQGVTATEAFF. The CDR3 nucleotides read TGCAGCGTTGAAGACCCCCGACAGGGGGTTACGGCCACTGAAGCTTTCTTT.

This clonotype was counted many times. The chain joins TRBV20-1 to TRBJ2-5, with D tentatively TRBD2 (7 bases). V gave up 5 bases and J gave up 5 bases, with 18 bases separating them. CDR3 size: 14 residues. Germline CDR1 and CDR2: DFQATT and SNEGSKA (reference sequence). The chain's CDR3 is CSAGGRGAVETQYF. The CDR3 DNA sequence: TGCAGTGCTGGCGGTCGGGGGGCAGTCGAGACCCAGTACTTC.

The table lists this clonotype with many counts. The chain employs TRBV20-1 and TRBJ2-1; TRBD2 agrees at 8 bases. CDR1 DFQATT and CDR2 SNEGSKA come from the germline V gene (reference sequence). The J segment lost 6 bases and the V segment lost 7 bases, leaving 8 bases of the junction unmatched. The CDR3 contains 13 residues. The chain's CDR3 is CSGRGAARNEQFF. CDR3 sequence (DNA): TGCAGTGGGCGGGGGGCCGCTCGCAATGAGCAGTTCTTC.

The CDR3 spells CASSYSRVTRETQYF. The CDR3 nucleotides are TGTGCCAGCAGTTACTCGAGGGTTACCCGAGAGACCCAGTACTTC. This rearrangement joins TRBV6-5 to TRBJ2-5, with a tentative D call TRBD2 (5 bases). Trimming removed 0 bases from V and 4 bases from J, with 12 bases in between. Germline lookup yields CDR1 MNHEY and CDR2 SVGAGI. This CDR3 spans 15 amino acids.

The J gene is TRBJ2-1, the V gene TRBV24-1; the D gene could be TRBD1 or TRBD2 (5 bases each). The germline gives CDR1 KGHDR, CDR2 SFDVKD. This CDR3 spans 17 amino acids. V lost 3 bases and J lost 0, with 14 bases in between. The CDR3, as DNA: TGTGCCACCAGTGATCCTGGGGGACGGCGCTCCTACAATGAGCAGTTCTTC. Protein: CATSDPGGRRSYNEQFF.

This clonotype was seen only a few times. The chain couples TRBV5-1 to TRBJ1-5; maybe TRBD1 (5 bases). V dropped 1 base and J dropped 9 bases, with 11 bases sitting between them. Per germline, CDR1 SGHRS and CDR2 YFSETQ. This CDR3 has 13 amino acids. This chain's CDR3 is CASSLSGGGPQHF. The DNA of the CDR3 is TGCGCCAGCAGCTTGAGTGGGGGTGGGCCCCAGCATTTT. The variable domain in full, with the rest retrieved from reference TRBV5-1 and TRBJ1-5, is KAGVTQTPRYLIKTRGQQVTLSCSPISGHRSVSWYQQTPGQGLQFLFEYFSETQRNKGNFPGRFSGRQFSNSRSEMNVSTLELGDSALYLCASSLSGGGPQHFGDGTRLSIL.